These T cell receptor beta chains were read from a single sample in a study of CD8 T cells in Susac syndrome. TCRdb re-analysed the immunoSEQ multiplex PCR reads in MiXCR, keeping a single row per CDR3 protein. The table lists approximately 230,000 distinct CDR3 sequences, roughly 95% of them singletons. The sequenced material came from CD4+ T cells from PBMCs. The receptors shown here come from a human donor with multiple sclerosis. CDR3s include the opening cysteine and the closing phenylalanine or tryptophan. A D gene is named only where the DNA matches it firmly. Clone size is stated in some rows and not others, as once, few, many or a class when expanded.

J: TRBJ1-2; D: -; V: TRBV29-1; size: -; CDR3: CSVDPRGTNYGYTF; DNA: TGCAGCGTTGACCCTCGGGGGACTAACTATGGCTACACCTTC
J: TRBJ2-3; D: -; V: TRBV5-1; size: -; CDR3: CASSLARQESTDTQYF; DNA: TGCGCCAGCAGCTTGGCCCGACAGGAGAGCACAGATACGCAGTATTTT
J: TRBJ2-7; D: TRBD1; V: TRBV20-1; size: -; CDR3: CSADDRGYEQYF; DNA: TGCAGTGCAGACGACAGGGGCTACGAGCAGTACTTC
J: TRBJ1-4; D: -; V: TRBV5-1; size: -; CDR3: CASSLMPGSEKLFF; DNA: TGCGCCAGCAGCTTAATGCCCGGGAGTGAAAAACTGTTTTTT
J: TRBJ2-4; D: -; V: TRBV7-2; size: -; CDR3: CASSPGPPLAKNIQYF; DNA: TGTGCCAGCAGCCCCGGTCCGCCTTTAGCCAAAAACATTCAGTACTTC
J: TRBJ1-2; D: -; V: TRBV12-3/TRBV12-4; size: -; CDR3: CASSLAHYGYTF; DNA: TGTGCCAGCAGTTTAGCCCACTATGGCTACACCTTC
J: TRBJ2-5; D: -; V: TRBV7-2; size: few; CDR3: CASSLEQGQETQYF; DNA: TGTGCCAGCAGCTTAGAGCAGGGGCAAGAGACCCAGTACTTC
J: TRBJ1-6; D: -; V: TRBV10-3; size: -; CDR3: CAISESAQGSPLHF; DNA: TGTGCCATCAGTGAGTCGGCCCAGGGTTCACCCCTCCACTTT
J: TRBJ1-1; D: -; V: TRBV20-1; size: -; CDR3: CSARVREVKNTEAFF; DNA: TGCAGTGCTAGGGTTCGGGAGGTCAAGAACACTGAAGCTTTCTTT
J: TRBJ2-2; D: -; V: TRBV5-6; size: -; CDR3: CASSLVGRETHGELFF; DNA: TGTGCCAGCAGCTTGGTGGGGCGGGAAACCCACGGGGAGCTGTTTTTT
J: TRBJ1-2; D: TRBD1; V: TRBV20-1; size: -; CDR3: CSALDRDRVRDYGYTF; DNA: TGCAGTGCTTTAGACCGGGACAGGGTTCGAGACTATGGCTACACCTTC
J: TRBJ2-5; D: TRBD2; V: TRBV5-4; size: -; CDR3: CASSYLAGGETQYF; DNA: TGTGCCAGCAGCTATCTAGCGGGAGGGGAGACCCAGTACTTC
J: TRBJ2-6; D: -; V: TRBV30; size: -; CDR3: CACRILGQNWPGANVLTF; DNA: TGTGCCTGCCGAATCTTAGGACAGAATTGGCCTGGGGCCAACGTCCTGACTTTC
J: TRBJ1-4; D: -; V: TRBV28; size: -; CDR3: CASRTFGGDEKLFF; DNA: TGTGCCAGCCGAACATTCGGGGGAGATGAAAAACTGTTTTTT
J: TRBJ1-5; D: TRBD1; V: TRBV6-2/TRBV6-3; size: once; CDR3: CASNHNRGQNQPQHF; DNA: TGTGCCAGCAACCACAACAGGGGGCAGAATCAGCCCCAGCATTTT
J: TRBJ1-5; D: -; V: TRBV12-3/TRBV12-4; size: -; CDR3: CASRRVSNQPQHF; DNA: TGTGCCAGCAGGAGGGTTAGCAATCAGCCCCAGCATTTT
J: TRBJ2-2; D: -; V: TRBV10-3; size: -; CDR3: CAIRSKDQNTGELFF; DNA: TGTGCCATCAGATCGAAGGACCAGAACACCGGGGAGCTGTTTTTT
J: TRBJ1-4; D: -; V: TRBV7-9; size: -; CDR3: CAGGAGDEKLFF; DNA: TGTGCCGGAGGGGCGGGGGACGAAAAACTGTTTTTT
J: TRBJ2-1; D: -; V: TRBV24-1; size: -; CDR3: CATSGSRGNSYNEQFF; DNA: TGTGCCACCAGTGGGTCGAGGGGAAACTCCTACAATGAGCAGTTCTTC
J: TRBJ2-7; D: -; V: TRBV5-1; size: -; CDR3: CASRELFASDEQYF; DNA: TGCGCCAGCAGAGAACTGTTCGCCTCCGACGAGCAGTACTTC
J: TRBJ2-6; D: -; V: TRBV7-9; size: -; CDR3: CASSSPGNAFSGANVLTF; DNA: TGTGCCAGCAGCTCCCCGGGGAATGCCTTCTCTGGGGCCAACGTCCTGACTTTC
J: TRBJ1-6; D: TRBD1; V: TRBV4-1; size: -; CDR3: CASSPGQGNNSPLHF; DNA: TGCGCCAGCAGCCCTGGACAGGGGAATAATTCACCCCTCCACTTT
J: TRBJ1-3; D: -; V: TRBV9; size: -; CDR3: CASSAGGGGNTIYF; DNA: TGTGCCAGCAGCGCCGGGGGGGGAGGAAACACCATATATTTT
J: TRBJ1-2; D: -; V: TRBV2; size: -; CDR3: CASSLEVGGSSGYTF; DNA: TGTGCCAGCAGCCTTGAAGTAGGGGGTTCCAGTGGCTACACCTTC
J: TRBJ1-5; D: TRBD1; V: TRBV3-1; size: -; CDR3: CASGDRGSNQPQHF; DNA: TGTGCCAGCGGTGACAGGGGGAGCAATCAGCCCCAGCATTTT
J: TRBJ1-1; D: -; V: TRBV4-1; size: -; CDR3: CASSPMGGGANTEAFF; DNA: TGCGCCAGCAGCCCTATGGGGGGAGGGGCCAACACTGAAGCTTTCTTT
J: TRBJ2-3; D: -; V: TRBV29-1; size: -; CDR3: CSVEGHIGQSTQYF; DNA: TGCAGCGTTGAAGGTCATATAGGACAGAGTACGCAGTATTTT
J: TRBJ1-5; D: -; V: TRBV27; size: -; CDR3: CASSLQRFQPQHF; DNA: TGTGCCAGCAGTTTGCAGCGGTTCCAGCCCCAGCATTTT
J: TRBJ1-2; D: -; V: TRBV14; size: -; CDR3: CASTQGTAYGYTF; DNA: TGTGCCAGCACCCAGGGGACGGCTTATGGCTACACCTTC
J: TRBJ2-6; D: -; V: TRBV4-1; size: -; CDR3: CASSQIGGSGANVLTF; DNA: TGCGCCAGCAGCCAAATTGGAGGTTCTGGGGCCAACGTCCTGACTTTC
J: TRBJ1-4; D: TRBD1; V: TRBV3-1; size: -; CDR3: CASSAIQGGTGAEKLFF; DNA: TGTGCCAGCAGTGCAATACAGGGGGGCACAGGAGCCGAAAAACTGTTTTTT
J: TRBJ2-5; D: -; V: TRBV18; size: -; CDR3: CASSLTAIPQETQYF; DNA: TGTGCCAGCTCACTAACGGCCATTCCCCAAGAGACCCAGTACTTC